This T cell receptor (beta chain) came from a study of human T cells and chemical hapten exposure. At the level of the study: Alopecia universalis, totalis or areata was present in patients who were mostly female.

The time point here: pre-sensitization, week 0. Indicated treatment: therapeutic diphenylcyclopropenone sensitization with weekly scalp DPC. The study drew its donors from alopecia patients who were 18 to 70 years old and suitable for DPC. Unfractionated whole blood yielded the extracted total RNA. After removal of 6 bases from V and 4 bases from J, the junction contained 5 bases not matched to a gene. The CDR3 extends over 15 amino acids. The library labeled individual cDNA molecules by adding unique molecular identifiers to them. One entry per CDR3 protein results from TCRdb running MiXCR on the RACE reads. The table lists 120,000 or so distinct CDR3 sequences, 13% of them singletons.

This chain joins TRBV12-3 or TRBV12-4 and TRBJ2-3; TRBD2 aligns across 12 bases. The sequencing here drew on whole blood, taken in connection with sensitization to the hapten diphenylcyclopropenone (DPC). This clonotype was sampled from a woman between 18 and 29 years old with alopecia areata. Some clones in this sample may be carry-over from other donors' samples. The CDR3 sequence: CASRKLAGGPDTQYF. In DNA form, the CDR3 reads TGTGCCAGCAGGAAACTAGCGGGGGGCCCAGATACGCAGTATTTT.